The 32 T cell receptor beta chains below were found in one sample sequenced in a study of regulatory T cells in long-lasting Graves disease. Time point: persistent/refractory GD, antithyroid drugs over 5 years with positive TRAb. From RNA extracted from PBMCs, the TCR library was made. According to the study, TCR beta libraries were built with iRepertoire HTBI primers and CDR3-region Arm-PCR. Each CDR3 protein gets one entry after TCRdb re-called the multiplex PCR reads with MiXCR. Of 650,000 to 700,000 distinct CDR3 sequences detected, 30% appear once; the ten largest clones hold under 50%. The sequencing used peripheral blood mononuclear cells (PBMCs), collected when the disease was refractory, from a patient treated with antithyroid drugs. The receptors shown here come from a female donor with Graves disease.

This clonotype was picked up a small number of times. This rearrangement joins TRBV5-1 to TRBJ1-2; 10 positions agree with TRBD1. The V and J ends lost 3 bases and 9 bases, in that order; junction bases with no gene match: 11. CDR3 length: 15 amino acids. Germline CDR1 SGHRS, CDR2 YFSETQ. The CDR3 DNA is TGCGCCAGCAGCTCCATAACCGGGACAGGGGCTAGCTACACCTTC. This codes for CASSSITGTGASYTF.

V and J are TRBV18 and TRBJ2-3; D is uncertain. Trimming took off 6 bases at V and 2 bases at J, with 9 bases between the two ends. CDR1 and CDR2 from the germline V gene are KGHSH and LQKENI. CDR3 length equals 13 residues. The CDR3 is CASSLDHTDTQYF. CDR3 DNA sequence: TGTGCCAGCTCTCTGGACCACACAGATACGCAGTATTTT.

This CDR3 reads CASTQGGLQPQHF. The CDR3 bases are TGTGCCAGCACCCAGGGGGGTTTACAGCCCCAGCATTTT. The V gene is TRBV12-3 or TRBV12-4, the J gene TRBJ1-5, with TRBD1 matching over 7 bases. Losses at the gene ends were 7 bases for V and 7 bases for J; bases not matched to a gene: 7. The CDR3 runs 13 residues.

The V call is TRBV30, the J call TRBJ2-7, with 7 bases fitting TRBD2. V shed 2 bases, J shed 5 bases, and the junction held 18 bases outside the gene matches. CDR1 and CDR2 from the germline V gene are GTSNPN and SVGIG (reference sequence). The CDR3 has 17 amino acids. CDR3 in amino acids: CAWSTFLQRRGSNEQYF. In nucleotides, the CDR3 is TGTGCCTGGAGTACATTCCTGCAGCGGCGCGGGAGCAACGAGCAGTACTTC.

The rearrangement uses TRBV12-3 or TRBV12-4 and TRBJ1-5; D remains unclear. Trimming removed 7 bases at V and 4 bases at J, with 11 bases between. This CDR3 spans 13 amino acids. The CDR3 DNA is TGTGCCAGCAACAATAAAAGTAATCAGCCCCAGCATTTT. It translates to CASNNKSNQPQHF.

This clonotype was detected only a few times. The CDR3 DNA sequence: TGTGCCAGCAGCCGGGACAGGGCGGGTGGCTACACCTTC. Its protein is CASSRDRAGGYTF. The chain links TRBV12-3 or TRBV12-4 to TRBJ1-2; 9 bases fit TRBD1. The CDR3 has 13 amino acids. Losses at the gene ends were 6 bases for V and 7 bases for J; bases not matched to a gene: 6.

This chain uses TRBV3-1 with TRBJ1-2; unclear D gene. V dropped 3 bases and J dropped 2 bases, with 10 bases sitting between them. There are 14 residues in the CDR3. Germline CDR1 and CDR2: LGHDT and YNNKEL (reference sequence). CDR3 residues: CASSQLHPNYGYTF. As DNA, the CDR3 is TGTGCCAGCAGCCAGCTACACCCCAACTATGGCTACACCTTC.

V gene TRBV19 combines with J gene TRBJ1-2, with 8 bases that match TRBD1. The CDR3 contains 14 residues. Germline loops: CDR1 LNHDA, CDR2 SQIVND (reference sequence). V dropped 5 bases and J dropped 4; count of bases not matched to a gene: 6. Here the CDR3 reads CASSPWTGTYGYTF. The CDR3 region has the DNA TGTGCCAGTAGTCCTTGGACAGGGACCTATGGCTACACCTTC.

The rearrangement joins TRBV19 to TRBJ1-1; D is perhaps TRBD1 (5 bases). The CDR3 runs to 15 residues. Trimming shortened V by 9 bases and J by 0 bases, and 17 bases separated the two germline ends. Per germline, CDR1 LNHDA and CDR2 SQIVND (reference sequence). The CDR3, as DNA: TGTGCCAGCAGCAACCTCCCGGGGCTGAACACTGAAGCTTTCTTT. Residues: CASSNLPGLNTEAFF.

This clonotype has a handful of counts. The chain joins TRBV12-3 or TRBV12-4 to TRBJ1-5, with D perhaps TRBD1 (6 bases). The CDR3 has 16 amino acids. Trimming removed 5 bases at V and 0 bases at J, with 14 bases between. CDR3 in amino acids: CASSTARRGSNQPQHF. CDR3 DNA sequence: TGTGCCAGCAGTACCGCCCGCAGGGGTAGCAATCAGCCCCAGCATTTT.

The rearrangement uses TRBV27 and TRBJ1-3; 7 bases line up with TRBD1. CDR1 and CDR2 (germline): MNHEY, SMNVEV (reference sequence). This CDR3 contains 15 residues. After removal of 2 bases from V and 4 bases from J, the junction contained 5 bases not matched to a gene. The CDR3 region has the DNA TGTGCCAGCAGTTTAACCGGGACAGTGGGAAACACCATATATTTT. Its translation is CASSLTGTVGNTIYF.

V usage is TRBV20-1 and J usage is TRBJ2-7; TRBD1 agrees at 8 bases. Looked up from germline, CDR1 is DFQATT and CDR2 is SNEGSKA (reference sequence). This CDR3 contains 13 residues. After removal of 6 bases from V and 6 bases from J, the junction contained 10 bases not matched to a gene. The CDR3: CSAPDRGLGEQYF. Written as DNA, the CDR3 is TGCAGTGCACCAGACAGGGGACTCGGCGAGCAGTACTTC.

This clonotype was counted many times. The DNA of the CDR3 is TGTGCCAGCAGTTTCAAAGGGGTCTATGGCTACACCTTC. Encoded protein: CASSFKGVYGYTF. The rearrangement joins TRBV27 to TRBJ1-2; a possible D gene is TRBD1 (5 bases). V lost 3 bases and J lost 4, with 9 bases in between. The CDR3 spans 13 residues. Germline lookup yields CDR1 MNHEY and CDR2 SMNVEV (reference sequence).

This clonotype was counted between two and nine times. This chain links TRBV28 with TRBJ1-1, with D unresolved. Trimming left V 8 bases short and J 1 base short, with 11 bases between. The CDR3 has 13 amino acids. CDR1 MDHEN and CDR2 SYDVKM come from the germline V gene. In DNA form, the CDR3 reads TGTGCCAGCGCCCGGTCTGGGAACACTGAAGCTTTCTTT. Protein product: CASARSGNTEAFF.

CDR3 protein: CASSPTPTETYEQYF. The CDR3 bases are TGCGCCAGCAGCCCAACCCCGACAGAAACCTACGAGCAGTACTTC. The chain links TRBV5-1 to TRBJ2-7; the D gene is possibly TRBD1 (5 bases). Germline CDR1 reads SGHRS; CDR2 reads YFSETQ. The CDR3 has 15 amino acids. V lost 4 bases and J 2 bases, leaving 16 bases between the germline ends.

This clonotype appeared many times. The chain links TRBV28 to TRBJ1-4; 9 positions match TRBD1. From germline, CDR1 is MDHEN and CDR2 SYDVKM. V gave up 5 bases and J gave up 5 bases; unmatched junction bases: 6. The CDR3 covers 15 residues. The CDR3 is CASSPRQGGNEKLFF. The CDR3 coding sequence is TGTGCCAGCAGTCCCCGACAGGGGGGAAATGAAAAACTGTTTTTT.

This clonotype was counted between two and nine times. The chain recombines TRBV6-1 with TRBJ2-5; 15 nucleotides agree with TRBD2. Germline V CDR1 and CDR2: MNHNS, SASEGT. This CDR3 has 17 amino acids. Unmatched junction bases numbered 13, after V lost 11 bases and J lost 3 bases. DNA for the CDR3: TGTGCCGCCAGCATCTCTAGGACTAGCGGGAGGGAAGAGACCCAGTACTTC. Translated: CAASISRTSGREETQYF.

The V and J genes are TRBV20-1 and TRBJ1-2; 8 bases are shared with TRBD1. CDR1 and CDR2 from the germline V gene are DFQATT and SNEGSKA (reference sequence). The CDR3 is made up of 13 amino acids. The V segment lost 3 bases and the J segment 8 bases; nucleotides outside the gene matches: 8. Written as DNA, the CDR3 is TGCAGTGCTAGTCGGACAGGGTCGTTAGGCTACACCTTC. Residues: CSASRTGSLGYTF.

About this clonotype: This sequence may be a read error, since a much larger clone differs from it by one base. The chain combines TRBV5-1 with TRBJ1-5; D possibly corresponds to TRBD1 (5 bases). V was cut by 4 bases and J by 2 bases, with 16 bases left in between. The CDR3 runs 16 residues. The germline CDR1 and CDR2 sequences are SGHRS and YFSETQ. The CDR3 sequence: CASSPSPDICNQPQHF. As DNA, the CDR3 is TGCGCCAGCAGCCCCTCCCCGGACATTTGCAATCAGCCCCAGCATTTT. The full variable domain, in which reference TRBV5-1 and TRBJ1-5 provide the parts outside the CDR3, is KAGVTQTPRYLIKTRGQQVTLSCSPISGHRSVSWYQQTPGQGLQFLFEYFSETQRNKGNFPGRFSGRQFSNSRSEMNVSTLELGDSALYLCASSPSPDICNQPQHFGDGTRLSIL.

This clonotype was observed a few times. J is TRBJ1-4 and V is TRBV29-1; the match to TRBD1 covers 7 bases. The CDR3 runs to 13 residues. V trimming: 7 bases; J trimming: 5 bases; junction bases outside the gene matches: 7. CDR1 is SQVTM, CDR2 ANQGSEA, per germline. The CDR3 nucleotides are TGCAGCGGACAGGGTTCCAGAAATGAAAAACTGTTTTTT. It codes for CSGQGSRNEKLFF.

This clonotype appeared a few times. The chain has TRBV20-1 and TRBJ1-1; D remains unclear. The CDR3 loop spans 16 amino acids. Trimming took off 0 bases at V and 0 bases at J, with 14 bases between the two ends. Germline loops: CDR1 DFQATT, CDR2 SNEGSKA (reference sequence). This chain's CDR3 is CSARDPGKSLNTEAFF. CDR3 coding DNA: TGCAGTGCTAGAGATCCTGGAAAGTCCTTGAACACTGAAGCTTTCTTT.

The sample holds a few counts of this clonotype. CDR3 DNA: TGTGCCATGGCCCCCGGGATTAACTATGGCTACACCTTC. Protein sequence: CAMAPGINYGYTF. The chain carries TRBV10-3 and TRBJ1-2; D ambiguous. The V and J ends lost 9 bases and 1 base respectively, with 12 bases between them. Germline V gives CDR1 ENHRY, CDR2 SYGVKD. This CDR3 has 13 amino acids.

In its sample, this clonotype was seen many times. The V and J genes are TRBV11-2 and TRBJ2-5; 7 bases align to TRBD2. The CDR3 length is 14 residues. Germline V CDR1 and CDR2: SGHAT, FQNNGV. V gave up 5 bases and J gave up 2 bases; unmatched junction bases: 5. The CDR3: CASSPWGGQETQYF. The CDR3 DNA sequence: TGTGCCAGCAGCCCCTGGGGGGGACAAGAGACCCAGTACTTC.

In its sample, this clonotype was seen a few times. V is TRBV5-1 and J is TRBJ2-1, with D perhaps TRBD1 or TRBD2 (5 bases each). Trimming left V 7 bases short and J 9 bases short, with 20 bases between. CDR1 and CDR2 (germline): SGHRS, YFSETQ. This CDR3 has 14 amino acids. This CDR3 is CASRMGVADPEQFF. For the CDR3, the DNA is TGCGCCAGCCGGATGGGGGTAGCCGATCCTGAGCAGTTCTTC.

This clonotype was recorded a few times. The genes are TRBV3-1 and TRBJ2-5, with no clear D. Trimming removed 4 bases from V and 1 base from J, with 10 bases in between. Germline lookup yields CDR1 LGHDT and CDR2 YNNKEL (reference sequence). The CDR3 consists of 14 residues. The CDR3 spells CASSPWNSQETQYF. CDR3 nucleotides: TGTGCCAGCAGCCCGTGGAACAGCCAAGAGACCCAGTACTTC.

DNA of the CDR3: TGTGCCTGGAGTGCCCCGAGACTAGCCATCTCCTACGAGCAGTACTTC. The encoded protein is CAWSAPRLAISYEQYF. This chain connects TRBV30 to TRBJ2-7, with TRBD2 matching 7 bases. After removal of 1 base from V and 0 bases from J, the junction contained 9 bases not matched to a gene. CDR1 and CDR2 (germline): GTSNPN, SVGIG (reference sequence). The CDR3 runs 16 residues.

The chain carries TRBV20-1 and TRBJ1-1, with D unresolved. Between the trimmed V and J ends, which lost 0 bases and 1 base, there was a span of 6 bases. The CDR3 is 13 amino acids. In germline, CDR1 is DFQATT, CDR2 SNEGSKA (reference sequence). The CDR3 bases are TGCAGTGCTAGAGAACAGCCGAACACTGAAGCTTTCTTT. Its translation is CSAREQPNTEAFF.

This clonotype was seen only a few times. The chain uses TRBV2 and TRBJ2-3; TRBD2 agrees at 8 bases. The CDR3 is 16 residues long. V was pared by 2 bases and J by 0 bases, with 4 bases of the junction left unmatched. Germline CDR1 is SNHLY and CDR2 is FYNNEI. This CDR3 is CASSERAGASTDTQYF. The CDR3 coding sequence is TGTGCCAGCAGTGAAAGAGCGGGGGCTAGCACAGATACGCAGTATTTT. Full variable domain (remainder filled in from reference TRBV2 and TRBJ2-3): EPEVTQTPSHQVTQMGQEVILRCVPISNHLYFYWYRQILGQKVEFLVSFYNNEISEKSEIFDDQFSVERPDGSNFTLKIRSTKLEDSAMYFCASSERAGASTDTQYFGPGTRLTVL.

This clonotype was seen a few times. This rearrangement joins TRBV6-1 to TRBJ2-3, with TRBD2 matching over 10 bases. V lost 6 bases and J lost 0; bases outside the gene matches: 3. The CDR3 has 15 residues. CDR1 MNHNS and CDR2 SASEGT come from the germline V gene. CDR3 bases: TGTGCCAGCAGCAAACTAGCGGGGAGCACAGATACGCAGTATTTT. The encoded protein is CASSKLAGSTDTQYF.

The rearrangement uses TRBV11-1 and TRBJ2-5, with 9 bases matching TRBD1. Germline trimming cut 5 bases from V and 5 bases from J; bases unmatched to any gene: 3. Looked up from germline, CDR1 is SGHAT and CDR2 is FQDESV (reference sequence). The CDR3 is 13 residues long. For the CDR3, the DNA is TGTGCCAGCAGCCATGGGACAGGGGAGACCCAGTACTTC. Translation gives CASSHGTGETQYF.

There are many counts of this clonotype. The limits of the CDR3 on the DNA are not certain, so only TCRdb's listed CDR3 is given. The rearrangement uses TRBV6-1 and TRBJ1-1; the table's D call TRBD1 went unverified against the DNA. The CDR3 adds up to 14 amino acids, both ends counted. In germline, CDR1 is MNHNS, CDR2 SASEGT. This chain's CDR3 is CASSTSTGNTEAFF.

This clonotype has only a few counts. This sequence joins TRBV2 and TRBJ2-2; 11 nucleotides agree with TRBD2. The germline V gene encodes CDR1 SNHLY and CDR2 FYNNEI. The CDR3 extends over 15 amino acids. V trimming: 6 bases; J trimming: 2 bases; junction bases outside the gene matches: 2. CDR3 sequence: CASRLAGVNTGELFF. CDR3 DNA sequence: TGTGCCAGCAGACTAGCGGGAGTTAACACCGGGGAGCTGTTTTTT.